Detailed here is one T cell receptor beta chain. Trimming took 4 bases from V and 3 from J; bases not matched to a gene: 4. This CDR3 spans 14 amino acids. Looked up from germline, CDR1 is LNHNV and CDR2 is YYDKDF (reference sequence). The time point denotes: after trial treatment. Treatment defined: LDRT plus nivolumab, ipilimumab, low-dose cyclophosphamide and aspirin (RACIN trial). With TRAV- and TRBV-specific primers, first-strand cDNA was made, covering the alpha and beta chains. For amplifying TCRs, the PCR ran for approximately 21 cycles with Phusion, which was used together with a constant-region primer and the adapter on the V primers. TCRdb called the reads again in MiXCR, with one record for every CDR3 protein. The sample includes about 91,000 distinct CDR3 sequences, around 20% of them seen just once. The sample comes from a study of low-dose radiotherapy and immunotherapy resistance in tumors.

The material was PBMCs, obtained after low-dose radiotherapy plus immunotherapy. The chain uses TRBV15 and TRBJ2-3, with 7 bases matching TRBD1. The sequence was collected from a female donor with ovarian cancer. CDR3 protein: CATSIRQGTDTQYF. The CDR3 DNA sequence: TGTGCCACCAGCATCCGACAGGGTACAGATACGCAGTATTTT. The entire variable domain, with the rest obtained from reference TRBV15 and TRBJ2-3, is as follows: DAMVIQNPRYQVTQFGKPVTLSCSQTLNHNVMYWYQQKSSQAPKLLFHYYDKDFNNEADTPDNFQSRRPNTSFCFLDIRSPGLGDTAMYLCATSIRQGTDTQYFGPGTRLTVL.